The 22 T cell receptor beta chains in this list originate from one sample, sequenced in a study of T cell repertoires in cytomegalovirus infection. TCRdb ran MiXCR on the reads and lists one entry per CDR3 protein. Here the sample spans over 150,000 distinct CDR3 sequences, about an eighth being singletons. The sample was PBMCs. Receptors originate from a human donor in good health (CMV status not recorded). Some clones in this sample may be carry-over from other donors' samples.

The chain's CDR3 is CSAGQLQETQYF. CDR3 nucleotides: TGCAGCGCGGGACAGCTCCAAGAGACCCAGTACTTC. The chain links TRBV29-1 to TRBJ2-5, with TRBD1 identical over 7 bases. Germline-derived CDR1 and CDR2 are SQVTM and ANQGSEA. J gave up 1 base and V 7 bases, and 3 bases lay outside the gene matches. This CDR3 region has 12 residues.

At least ten counts were recorded for this clonotype. The genes are TRBV6-5 and TRBJ1-5; D possibly corresponds to TRBD1 (6 bases). Trimming cost V 2 bases and J 6 bases, with 11 bases left between them. The germline CDR1 and CDR2 sequences are MNHEY and SVGAGI. This CDR3 comprises 14 residues. CDR3 DNA sequence: TGTGCCAGCAGTTACATGGCAGGGGTTCAGCCCCAGCATTTT. Its translation is CASSYMAGVQPQHF.

CDR3 DNA sequence: TGTGCCAGCAGCCCGAAGACAGGGATCGGGGAGCTGTTTTTT. It encodes CASSPKTGIGELFF. J is TRBJ2-2 and V is TRBV11-3; 7 nucleotides line up with TRBD1. The CDR3 extends over 14 amino acids. The germline gives CDR1 SGHNT, CDR2 YENEEA. Trimming at V came to 5 bases and at J to 7 bases, leaving 7 bases not matched to a gene.

The chain has TRBV28 and TRBJ2-1; 13 bases are a match to TRBD2. Germline-derived CDR1 and CDR2 are MDHEN and SYDVKM. This CDR3 has 17 amino acids. Unmatched junction bases numbered 6, after V lost 5 bases and J lost 2 bases. The DNA for the CDR3 is TGTGCCAGCAGTGGAAGACTAGCGGGAGGTCCCTACAATGAGCAGTTCTTC. Translation: CASSGRLAGGPYNEQFF. Full variable domain (remainder filled in from reference TRBV28 and TRBJ2-1): DVKVTQSSRYLVKRTGEKVFLECVQDMDHENMFWYRQDPGLGLRLIYFSYDVKMKEKGDIPEGYSVSREKKERFSLILESASTNQTSMYLCASSGRLAGGPYNEQFFGPGTRLTVL.

This clonotype came up many times. The chain carries TRBV7-2 and TRBJ2-5; TRBD2 is a possible D gene (5 bases). V lost 0 bases and J lost 4, with 12 bases in between. The CDR3 totals 15 residues. Germline V lookup: CDR1 SGHTA, CDR2 FQGNSA. The CDR3 region has the DNA TGTGCCAGCAGCTTAGCGATAGAGCGGAGAGAGACCCAGTACTTC. Translation gives CASSLAIERRETQYF.

This clonotype came up many times. The chain carries TRBV10-3 and TRBJ2-1; tentatively, D is TRBD1 (6 bases). This CDR3 comprises 15 residues. The V end was cut by 6 bases, the J end by 10 bases, with 22 bases between. Germline assignment: CDR1 ENHRY and CDR2 SYGVKD. The CDR3 region has the DNA TGTGCCATCAGCCCGGGACACGGTAGAGTTGGAGAGCAGTTCTTC. Its translation is CAISPGHGRVGEQFF.

Comment on this clonotype: With a much larger clone just one base away, this may be a read error. In DNA, the CDR3 is TGTACCAGCAGTTTATTACGTGTAGGCAGCTACAATGAGCAGTTCTTC. It is translated as CTSSLLRVGSYNEQFF. The J gene is TRBJ2-1, the V gene TRBV28, with D unclear. Looked up from germline, CDR1 is MDHEN and CDR2 is SYDVKM. The CDR3 is 16 residues long. The complete variable domain, with remaining parts taken from reference TRBV28 and TRBJ2-1, reads DVKVTQSSRYLVKRTGEKVFLECVQDMDHENMFWYRQDPGLGLRLIYFSYDVKMKEKGDIPEGYSVSREKKERFSLILESASTNQTSMYLCTSSLLRVGSYNEQFFGPGTRLTVL.

The V call is TRBV28, the J call TRBJ1-1; 7 bases are shared with TRBD1. Germline trimming cut 7 bases from V and 1 base from J; bases unmatched to any gene: 12. The CDR3 loop spans 16 amino acids. Germline loops: CDR1 MDHEN, CDR2 SYDVKM. CDR3 loop: CASIIRQGLGNTEAFF. The CDR3 bases are TGTGCCAGCATCATCAGACAGGGCCTTGGGAACACTGAAGCTTTCTTT.

The chain links TRBV14 to TRBJ2-3; 7 bases fit TRBD2. CDR1 is SGHDN and CDR2 is FVKESK in the germline V gene. This CDR3 has 18 residues. V shed 0 bases, J shed 6 bases, and the junction held 15 bases outside the gene matches. CDR3 DNA sequence: TGTGCCAGCAGCCAAGATAGCGGGTGGAGACTCCACACGGATACGCAGTATTTT. Translating it yields CASSQDSGWRLHTDTQYF.

This clonotype was counted at least ten times. This chain connects TRBV7-3 to TRBJ2-1, with TRBD1 identical over 8 bases. V lost 4 bases, J lost 7 bases, and 6 bases stayed unmatched. Germline CDR1 reads SGHTA; CDR2 reads FQGTGA. CDR3 length: 14 residues. CDR3 residues: CASSSQGAGNEQFF. CDR3 sequence (DNA): TGTGCCAGCAGCTCGCAGGGGGCTGGGAATGAGCAGTTCTTC.

In this sample, this clonotype turned up a few times. The chain is built from TRBV15 and TRBJ2-1; 9 bases map to TRBD2. Unmatched junction bases numbered 4, after V lost 1 base and J lost 3 bases. CDR1 is LNHNV, CDR2 YYDKDF, per germline (reference sequence). The CDR3 has 16 residues. Here the CDR3 DNA reads TGTGCCACCAGCAGAGGACTAGCGGTTAACTACAATGAGCAGTTCTTC. Its translation is CATSRGLAVNYNEQFF.

This clonotype was detected ten times or more. V is TRBV7-2 and J is TRBJ2-1, with 9 bases lining up with TRBD2. The germline V gene has CDR1 SGHTA and CDR2 FQGNSA. CDR3 length equals 15 residues. The J segment lost 4 bases and the V segment lost 2 bases, leaving 3 bases of the junction unmatched. The CDR3 region is CASSLWAGGYNEQFF. In nucleotides, the CDR3 is TGTGCCAGCAGCTTATGGGCGGGAGGGTACAATGAGCAGTTCTTC.

This clonotype was seen ten or more times. The rearrangement joins TRBV7-8 to TRBJ2-7; 7 positions agree with TRBD2. CDR1 is SGHVS and CDR2 is FQNEAQ in the germline V gene. J was trimmed by 1 base and V by 1 base; bases with no gene match: 7. The CDR3 is made up of 16 amino acids. The CDR3 DNA follows: TGTGCCAGCAGCTTAGTAATACGGGAGGTTTCCTACGAGCAGTACTTC. It is translated as CASSLVIREVSYEQYF. The variable domain in full, with the rest retrieved from reference TRBV7-8 and TRBJ2-7, is GAGVSQSPRYKVAKRGQDVALRCDPISGHVSLFWYQQALGQGPEFLTYFQNEAQLDKSGLPSDRFFAERPEGSVSTLKIQRTQQEDSAVYLCASSLVIREVSYEQYFGPGTRLTVT.

In its sample, this clonotype was seen many times. This chain uses TRBV7-2 with TRBJ2-7; D could derive from TRBD1 or TRBD2 (6 bases each). The CDR3 extends over 14 amino acids. From germline, CDR1 is SGHTA and CDR2 FQGNSA. The V gene lost 4 bases and the J gene lost 0 bases, with 10 bases spanning the gap. CDR3 protein: CASSSGARSYEQYF. DNA for the CDR3: TGTGCCAGCAGCTCGGGGGCCCGCTCCTACGAGCAGTACTTC.

This clonotype was seen more than once but under ten times. This sequence joins TRBV4-3 and TRBJ2-1, with 7 bases lining up with TRBD1. J gave up 0 bases and V 4 bases, and 3 bases lay outside the gene matches. In germline, CDR1 is LGHNA, CDR2 YSLEER. This CDR3 is 15 amino acids long. The CDR3: CASSPRQGSYNEQFF. In nucleotides, the CDR3 is TGCGCCAGCAGCCCGAGACAGGGCTCCTACAATGAGCAGTTCTTC.

The table lists this clonotype with a few counts. The chain is built from TRBV20-1 and TRBJ1-1; no firm D call. Germline loops: CDR1 DFQATT, CDR2 SNEGSKA (reference sequence). V shed 2 bases and J shed 4 bases, with 8 bases lying between them. The CDR3 consists of 12 residues. The CDR3 spells CSARQYGTEAFF. CDR3 sequence (DNA): TGCAGTGCTAGACAGTACGGCACTGAAGCTTTCTTT.

This clonotype was counted once. This chain links TRBV5-4 with TRBJ2-7; D is undetermined. This CDR3 is built from 15 residues. V lost 3 bases to trimming and J lost 4 bases, with 17 bases between them. CDR1 SGHNT and CDR2 YYREEE come from the germline V gene (reference sequence). Here the CDR3 reads CASSSGTTDWYEQYF. CDR3 coding DNA: TGTGCCAGCAGCTCCGGAACAACGGATTGGTACGAGCAGTACTTC.

In this sample, this clonotype turned up a few times. The rearrangement uses TRBV5-6 and TRBJ2-1; D is ambiguous. V gave up 5 bases and J gave up 10 bases, with 16 bases separating them. CDR1 is SGHDT, CDR2 YYEEEE, per germline. The CDR3 extends over 13 amino acids. In DNA, the CDR3 is TGTGCCAGCAGTTCCGGGCCCCAGTGGGAGCAGTTCTTC. Translated, it gives CASSSGPQWEQFF.

This clonotype occurred a few times. The chain links TRBV30 to TRBJ1-5, with D perhaps matching TRBD1 (6 bases). CDR1 and CDR2 from the germline V gene are GTSNPN and SVGIG (reference sequence). CDR3 length: 15 residues. V lost 2 bases to trimming and J lost 3 bases, with 14 bases between them. The CDR3 here is CAWSRTGTTNQPQHF. CDR3 nucleotide sequence: TGTGCCTGGAGTAGAACCGGGACAACCAATCAGCCCCAGCATTTT.

The CDR3 sequence is CSVPRRGSSGANVLTF. The CDR3 DNA reads as TGCAGCGTTCCCCGAAGGGGCAGCTCTGGGGCCAACGTCCTGACTTTC. This chain uses TRBV29-1 with TRBJ2-6; D may be TRBD1 (5 bases). The length of the CDR3 is 16 residues. From germline, CDR1 is SQVTM and CDR2 ANQGSEA. Between the trimmed V and J ends, which lost 5 bases and 0 bases, there was a span of 14 bases.

This clonotype turned up a few times. This chain uses TRBV28 with TRBJ2-7; TRBD1 aligns across 7 bases. Germline CDR1 and CDR2: MDHEN and SYDVKM. Germline trimming cut 4 bases from V and 5 bases from J; bases unmatched to any gene: 23. The CDR3 has 19 residues. The CDR3 protein is CASSSGQSLLEGIRHEQYF. CDR3 in DNA: TGTGCCAGCAGTTCGGGACAGTCTCTCCTAGAGGGGATACGCCACGAGCAGTACTTC.

This clonotype turned up a few times. The chain employs TRBV11-1 and TRBJ2-1, with 9 bases that match TRBD1. The CDR3 covers 14 residues. The trim removed 6 bases at V and 3 bases at J, leaving 3 bases unmatched. Germline lookup yields CDR1 SGHAT and CDR2 FQDESV (reference sequence). CDR3 in DNA: TGTGCCAGCAGGTCGGGACAGGGCTACAATGAGCAGTTCTTC. Residues: CASRSGQGYNEQFF.